The clone carrying this TCR beta chain was seen a handful of times. Its antigen is currently unknown. This entry comes from a study of CD8 T cells in ankylosing spondylitis. Notes on the study in general: Characteristic of ankylosing spondylitis blood, it appeared, was a TCR beta motif comprising several highly homologous variants.

TCRdb re-called the 5' RACE reads with MiXCR, one entry per CDR3 protein. The sample comprises some 140,000 distinct CDR3 sequences, about 8% of which are singletons, and about 7.1% rests with the top ten. Germline CDR1 SGHRS, CDR2 YFSETQ. V was cut by 7 bases and J by 5 bases, with 13 bases left in between. There are 13 residues in the CDR3. Specimen: synovial fluid, either unsorted or a sorted T cell fraction (not recorded which). The V and J genes are TRBV5-1 and TRBJ2-1; maybe TRBD1 (5 bases). This clonotype was sampled from a male donor with ankylosing spondylitis. In DNA form, the CDR3 reads TGCGCCAGCCAGATCACAGGCGACAATGAGCAGTTCTTC. Protein: CASQITGDNEQFF.